This T cell receptor beta chain is from a study of T-cell memory formation after mild COVID-19. Looking at the study overall: The two donors had largely donor-specific TCR clusters.

Only a few counts were recorded for this clonotype. Its specificity is unknown. Whole-study findings and limits: Pre-infection memory harbored some responding clones, suggesting cross-reactive memory joined.

CDR3 size: 12 residues. V lost 0 bases to trimming and J lost 17 bases, with 14 bases between them. Germline V gives CDR1 DFQATT, CDR2 SNEGSKA (reference sequence). TCRdb re-called the 5' RACE reads through MiXCR, storing one row per CDR3 protein. The sample carries roughly 550,000 distinct CDR3 sequences, roughly 22% recorded once. The TCR sequence derives from an adult woman who had mild COVID-19 (a few samples of this study predate the infection). Cell type and time point are not known. Sequenced input: PBMCs or a T cell subset sorted from them (not recorded which). The chain links TRBV20-1 to TRBJ1-6, with a tentative D call TRBD1 (6 bases). CDR3 in DNA: TGCAGTGCTAGAGAGTTAGACAGGAGCTTCCACTTT. This sequence encodes CSARELDRSFHF.